What follows is one T cell receptor (beta chain) and its context. Libraries were prepared by immunoSEQ multiplex PCR; TCRdb keeps only in-frame clonotypes and omits some of them. The sample lists tens of thousands of clones; about 71% were seen once. The CDR3 is 15 amino acids. Germline V gene data show CDR1 as SGHAT and CDR2 as FQNNGV. V lost 5 bases to trimming and J lost 4 bases, with 14 bases between them. H&E slides confirmed each diagnosis, reviewed by two pathologists independently. The sample belongs to a study of immune evolution from preneoplasia to lung adenocarcinoma. The sequenced sample was FFPE invasive lung adenocarcinoma tissue. V is TRBV11-2 and J is TRBJ2-2; D is possibly TRBD1 or TRBD2 (5 bases each). The receptor was isolated from a person aged 55 to 69 with lung adenocarcinoma. CDR3: CASSAGTGVTGELFF. As DNA, the CDR3 is TGTGCCAGCAGCGCCGGGACGGGTGTCACCGGGGAGCTGTTTTTT.